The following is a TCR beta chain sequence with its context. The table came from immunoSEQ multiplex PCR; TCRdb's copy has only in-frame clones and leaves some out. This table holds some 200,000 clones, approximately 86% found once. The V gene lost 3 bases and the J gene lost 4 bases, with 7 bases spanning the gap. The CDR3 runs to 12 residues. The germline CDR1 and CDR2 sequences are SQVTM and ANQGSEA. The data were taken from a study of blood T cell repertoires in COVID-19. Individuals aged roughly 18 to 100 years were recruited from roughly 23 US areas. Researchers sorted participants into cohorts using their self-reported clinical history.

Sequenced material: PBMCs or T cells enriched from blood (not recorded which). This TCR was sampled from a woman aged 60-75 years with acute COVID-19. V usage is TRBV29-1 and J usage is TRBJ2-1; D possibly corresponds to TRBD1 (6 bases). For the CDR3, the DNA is TGCAGCGTTGACGGACAGTACAATGAGCAGTTCTTC. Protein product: CSVDGQYNEQFF.